This T cell receptor (beta chain) was captured in a study of cytomegalovirus exposure and HLA in healthy donors. Study information: Ancestry clustering placed about 80% of 350 to 500 genotyped donors in the Caucasian-associated cluster. Study findings and constraints: The study reported that TCR beta sequences accurately predicted HLA-A and HLA-B alleles in most subjects. For most TCR beta V segments, an earlier analysis put the productive rate at about 87% or about 30% of the time.

As to this clone: Its antigen is not identified.

The primer mix had 60 Vbeta and 13 Jbeta primers. Profiled with immunoSEQ multiplex PCR; TCRdb holds only in-frame clones, not every one. The sample has some 120,000 clones, about 80% seen once. Germline CDR1 is MRHNA and CDR2 is SNTAGT. V lost 3 bases and J 7 bases, leaving 9 bases between the germline ends. The CDR3 is 13 amino acids. The receptor comes from a male donor in good health and CMV-seronegative. This chain joins TRBV6-4 and TRBJ1-4; D gene uncertain. The sample consisted of PBMCs. The DNA for the CDR3 is TGTGCCAGCAGTGAAAGAGAGGGTGAAAAACTGTTTTTT. Translating gives CASSEREGEKLFF.